This T cell receptor beta chain emerged from a study of memory B cells and T cells in multiple sclerosis. After stimulus-free culture, autoproliferating CFSE-dim and non-proliferating CFSE-high T cells were sequenced separately. Cultures began with approximately 52 million CFSE-labeled PBMCs, unstimulated for 7 to 8 days, with replicate wells pooled. Some clones are missing from TCRdb's copy, which holds only in-frame ones; the method was immunoSEQ multiplex PCR. The sample holds fewer than 40,000 clones, about 84% seen once. Between the trimmed V and J ends, which lost 5 bases and 6 bases, there was a span of 13 bases. This CDR3 contains 14 residues. Germline V gives CDR1 SGHVS, CDR2 FQNEAQ. In regard to this clone: Its antigen is undetermined.

This receptor was taken from a human donor with multiple sclerosis. The sequenced sample consisted of PBMCs from blood kept in culture. The J gene is TRBJ1-4, the V gene TRBV7-8; tentative D call: TRBD1 (5 bases). The CDR3 loop reads CASSQRRGYEKLFF. The CDR3 region has the DNA TGTGCCAGCAGCCAGAGGAGGGGTTATGAAAAACTGTTTTTT.